This is a list of T cell receptor beta chains from one sample in a study of T-cell memory formation after mild COVID-19. MiXCR was run by TCRdb on the 5' RACE reads, yielding one entry per CDR3 protein. Counted here are tens of thousands of distinct CDR3 sequences, about an eighth occurring once; the ten biggest clones make up about a quarter. Sequencing used PBMCs or a T cell subset sorted from them (not recorded which). All receptors derive from an adult woman who had mild COVID-19 (a few samples of this study predate the infection). Cell type and time point are not known. Each CDR3 is given with its conserved first and last residue. Each record gives: J gene, V gene, clone size, D gene, CDR3 DNA, CDR3 protein. D genes are given only for firm matches. Some rows have no size entry. The others give once, few or many, or a class for an expanded clone.

J: TRBJ2-2; V: TRBV20-1; size: few; D: -; DNA: TGCAGTGCTAGCGGGAGTGGCACCGGGGAGCTGTTTTTT; CDR3: CSASGSGTGELFF
J: TRBJ1-1; V: TRBV7-8; size: few; D: -; DNA: TGTGCCAGCAGCCTCCCAAGGAACACTGAAGCTTTCTTT; CDR3: CASSLPRNTEAFF
J: TRBJ1-1; V: TRBV5-1; size: -; D: TRBD1; DNA: TGCGCCAGCAGCCCGGGACAGGTCGAAGCTTTCTTT; CDR3: CASSPGQVEAFF
J: TRBJ2-1; V: TRBV15; size: few; D: TRBD2; DNA: TGTGCCACCAGCACGACTAGCGGGGGGCACTACAATGAGCAGTTCTTC; CDR3: CATSTTSGGHYNEQFF
J: TRBJ2-1; V: TRBV11-3; size: -; D: -; DNA: TGTGCCAGCAGCATCCGTCTAGCGAAGGGTAACAATGAGCAGTTCTTC; CDR3: CASSIRLAKGNNEQFF
J: TRBJ1-1; V: TRBV7-6; size: -; D: TRBD1; DNA: TGTGCCAGCAGCTCCCAGAAGGGGTCAGGGGGCACTGAAGCTTTCTTT; CDR3: CASSSQKGSGGTEAFF
J: TRBJ2-5; V: TRBV7-2; size: -; D: -; DNA: TGTGCCAGCAGCTTAGGGAACCAAGAGACCCAGTACTTC; CDR3: CASSLGNQETQYF
J: TRBJ2-7; V: TRBV7-8; size: -; D: -; DNA: TGTGCCAGCAGCTTAGTTGGTGATACGGAAGCGTACTTC; CDR3: CASSLVGDTEAYF
J: TRBJ2-2; V: TRBV7-3; size: few; D: -; DNA: TGTGCCAGCAGCTTACTCCTGAACACCGGGGAGCTGTTTTTT; CDR3: CASSLLLNTGELFF
J: TRBJ2-1; V: TRBV21-1; size: -; D: -; DNA: TGTGCCAGCAGCTACCCGACAGGGCCCTACAATGAGCAGTTCTTC; CDR3: CASSYPTGPYNEQFF
J: TRBJ2-7; V: TRBV4-2; size: -; D: -; DNA: TGTGCCAGCAGCCAATATCCGCCGGGACCGACTTCCTACGAGCAGTACTTC; CDR3: CASSQYPPGPTSYEQYF
J: TRBJ2-7; V: TRBV5-1; size: -; D: -; DNA: TGCGCCAGCAGCTTAGGGGGGGCGCTTGAGCAGTACTTC; CDR3: CASSLGGALEQYF
J: TRBJ2-5; V: TRBV5-6; size: -; D: -; DNA: TGTGCCAGCAGCTTGGCCGCGACACGGGAGACCCAGTACTTC; CDR3: CASSLAATRETQYF
J: TRBJ2-5; V: TRBV12-3/TRBV12-4; size: many; D: -; DNA: TGTGCCAGCAGTTTAGTAGGGGGGTTAAAACCGTACCAAGAGACCCAGTACTTC; CDR3: CASSLVGGLKPYQETQYF
J: TRBJ2-1; V: TRBV4-2; size: -; D: TRBD2; DNA: TGTGCCAGCAGCCAACCTCTAGCGGGAGGCAGGAGTGAGCAGTTCTTC; CDR3: CASSQPLAGGRSEQFF
J: TRBJ2-3; V: TRBV4-2; size: few; D: -; DNA: TGTGCCAGCAGCCAAGATCCGGCGGGGGCCAGGGATACGCAGTATTTT; CDR3: CASSQDPAGARDTQYF
J: TRBJ2-7; V: TRBV15; size: few; D: -; DNA: TGTGCCACCAGCAGAGATCGACAGTCCTACGAGCAGTACTTC; CDR3: CATSRDRQSYEQYF
J: TRBJ2-1; V: TRBV5-1; size: many; D: -; DNA: TGCGCCAGCAGCTTGGACTTGACGAATGAGCAGTTCTTC; CDR3: CASSLDLTNEQFF
J: TRBJ2-1; V: TRBV5-1; size: few; D: TRBD2; DNA: TGCGCCAGCAGCTTGGGGACTAGCGGGGGGCCTTCCTACAATGAGCAGTTCTTC; CDR3: CASSLGTSGGPSYNEQFF
J: TRBJ2-2; V: TRBV5-1; size: few; D: -; DNA: TGCGCCAGCAGCTTGGCCCTCTTAGGAGCGAACACCGGGGAGCTGTTTTTT; CDR3: CASSLALLGANTGELFF
J: TRBJ2-7; V: TRBV29-1; size: -; D: -; DNA: TGCAGCGCCGTATGGACCTCCTCCTACGAGCAGTACTTC; CDR3: CSAVWTSSYEQYF
J: TRBJ2-7; V: TRBV20-1; size: few; D: -; DNA: TGCAGTGCTAGAGATAGTCCTAGGCTCGAGCAGTACTTC; CDR3: CSARDSPRLEQYF
J: TRBJ1-1; V: TRBV4-2; size: -; D: -; DNA: TGTGCCAGCAGCCAAGTAATTCAGACGAACACTGAAGCTTTCTTT; CDR3: CASSQVIQTNTEAFF
J: TRBJ1-1; V: TRBV5-1; size: few; D: -; DNA: TGCGCCAGCAGCTTCGAGAACACTGAAGCTTTCTTT; CDR3: CASSFENTEAFF
J: TRBJ2-5; V: TRBV9; size: -; D: TRBD2; DNA: TGTGCCAGCAGCTCCGGGGGGAGAGAGACCCAGTACTTC; CDR3: CASSSGGRETQYF
J: TRBJ1-1; V: TRBV18; size: -; D: -; DNA: TGTGCCAGCTCACCTACAGGTGAAGCTTTCTTT; CDR3: CASSPTGEAFF
J: TRBJ2-7; V: TRBV29-1; size: once; D: -; DNA: TGCAGCGTCTTCGCTGTAGCTTACGAGCAGTACTTC; CDR3: CSVFAVAYEQYF
J: TRBJ1-2; V: TRBV5-4; size: few; D: TRBD1; DNA: TGTGCCAGCAGCGATCAGGGGGGAGCGGACTATGGCTACACCTTC; CDR3: CASSDQGGADYGYTF
J: TRBJ1-1; V: TRBV7-9; size: -; D: -; DNA: TGTGCCAGCAGCTCACGGGAGAACACTGAAGCTTTCTTT; CDR3: CASSSRENTEAFF
J: TRBJ2-1; V: TRBV7-3; size: few; D: -; DNA: TGTGCCAGCAGCTTGGCGGGAAGAAACAATGAGCAGTTCTTC; CDR3: CASSLAGRNNEQFF
J: TRBJ2-3; V: TRBV7-9; size: few; D: -; DNA: TGTGCCAGCAGCACAAGGCGGGACCCAAGCACAGATACGCAGTATTTT; CDR3: CASSTRRDPSTDTQYF
J: TRBJ2-2; V: TRBV7-8; size: -; D: -; DNA: TGTGCCAGCATCCTTACCACCGGGGAGCTGTTTTTT; CDR3: CASILTTGELFF
J: TRBJ2-7; V: TRBV24-1; size: -; D: TRBD1; DNA: TGTGCCACCGGGACAGGGCCCGGGGACGAGCAGTACTTC; CDR3: CATGTGPGDEQYF